This T cell receptor (beta chain) was recovered during a study of blood T cell repertoires in COVID-19. Study context: Samples representing acute and convalescent COVID-19 were sourced from the United States, Italy and Spain. PBMCs, B-cell-depleted T cells, or T cells were the source of the cDNA or gDNA that made up the material.

In the original analysis: Reference gene primer amplification gave nucleated cell count estimates. Generated by immunoSEQ multiplex PCR, the TCRdb table keeps only in-frame clones and is missing some. Clone size and the V and J calls come from that table; the DNA yielded D and trimming. This table holds under 250,000 clones, approximately 89% found once. Trimming took 8 bases from V and 3 from J, leaving 7 bases between them. This CDR3 comprises 12 residues. In Seattle, patients joined the study during active infection and were tracked longitudinally. The sample consisted of peripheral blood. The rearrangement links TRBV12-3 or TRBV12-4 to TRBJ2-2, with D tentatively TRBD1 (6 bases). The sequence came from a woman under 40 with COVID-19, enrolled during active disease. CDR3 nucleotides: TGTGCCAGCCAGGGGTACACCGGGGAGCTGTTTTTT. Translation: CASQGYTGELFF.